The next 5 T cell receptor beta chains were all read from a single sample in a study of blood T cell repertoires in COVID-19. The repertoire was sequenced with immunoSEQ multiplex PCR; TCRdb's copy has only in-frame clones and lacks some. The table includes a few hundred thousand clones, around 88% detected once. The specimen was peripheral blood. The receptors were sampled from a woman aged 50 to 65 with acute or convalescent COVID-19.

This rearrangement joins TRBV11-2 to TRBJ1-5; D remains ambiguous. The CDR3 extends over 12 amino acids. Trimming pared 4 bases from V and 7 bases from J, leaving 8 bases between. The V gene's germline CDR1 is SGHAT and CDR2 FQNNGV. The CDR3 loop is CASSSLGQPQHF. The CDR3 region has the DNA TGTGCCAGCAGCTCACTGGGCCAGCCCCAGCATTTT.

The V and J genes are TRBV4-2 and TRBJ2-1, with 9 nucleotides matching TRBD2. There are 16 residues in the CDR3. Germline V CDR1 and CDR2: LGHNA, YNFKEQ. V was clipped by 0 bases and J by 4 bases; unmatched bases: 4. The CDR3 nucleotides are TGTGCCAGCAGCCAAGATCTAGCGGGGATATACAATGAGCAGTTCTTC. Translating gives CASSQDLAGIYNEQFF.

The V call is TRBV7-3, the J call TRBJ2-2; 10 bases line up with TRBD2. The CDR3 spans 18 residues. From germline, CDR1 is SGHTA and CDR2 FQGTGA. After removal of 5 bases from V and 0 bases from J, the junction contained 9 bases not matched to a gene. CDR3 sequence: CASSPGLARAPNTGELFF. As DNA, the CDR3 is TGTGCCAGCAGCCCGGGACTAGCGCGTGCTCCGAACACCGGGGAGCTGTTTTTT.

This sequence joins TRBV9 and TRBJ2-3, with a possible D match to TRBD2 (5 bases). The germline CDR1 and CDR2 sequences are SGDLS and YYNGEE. Trimming shortened V by 0 bases and J by 4 bases, and 12 bases separated the two germline ends. The CDR3 runs to 15 residues. CDR3 in DNA: TGTGCCAGCAGCGTAGCTACCCGGGGATCAGATACGCAGTATTTT. It codes for CASSVATRGSDTQYF.

V is TRBV25-1 and J is TRBJ1-2, with 9 bases aligning to TRBD1. The length of the CDR3 is 12 residues. The germline gives CDR1 MGHDK, CDR2 SYGVNS. The V segment lost 7 bases and the J segment 7 bases; nucleotides outside the gene matches: 4. The CDR3 DNA sequence: TGTGCCAGCAAGGACAGGGGTTCTGGCTACACCTTC. It encodes CASKDRGSGYTF.